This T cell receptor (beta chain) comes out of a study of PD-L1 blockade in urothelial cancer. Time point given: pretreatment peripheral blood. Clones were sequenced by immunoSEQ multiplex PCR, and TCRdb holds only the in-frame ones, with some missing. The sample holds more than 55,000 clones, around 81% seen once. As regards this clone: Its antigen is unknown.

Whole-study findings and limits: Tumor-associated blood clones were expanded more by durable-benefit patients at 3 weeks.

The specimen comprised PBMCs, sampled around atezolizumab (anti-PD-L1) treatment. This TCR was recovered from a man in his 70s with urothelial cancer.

The CDR3 DNA is TGTGCCAGCTGCCGGACAGCTTCGAATGAAAAACTGTTTTTT. Protein: CASCRTASNEKLFF. V and J are TRBV6-6 and TRBJ1-4, with D possibly TRBD1 on 6 matching bases. CDR1 MNHNY and CDR2 SVGAGI come from the germline V gene (reference sequence). V shed 8 bases and J shed 5 bases, with 15 bases lying between them. The CDR3 covers 14 residues.